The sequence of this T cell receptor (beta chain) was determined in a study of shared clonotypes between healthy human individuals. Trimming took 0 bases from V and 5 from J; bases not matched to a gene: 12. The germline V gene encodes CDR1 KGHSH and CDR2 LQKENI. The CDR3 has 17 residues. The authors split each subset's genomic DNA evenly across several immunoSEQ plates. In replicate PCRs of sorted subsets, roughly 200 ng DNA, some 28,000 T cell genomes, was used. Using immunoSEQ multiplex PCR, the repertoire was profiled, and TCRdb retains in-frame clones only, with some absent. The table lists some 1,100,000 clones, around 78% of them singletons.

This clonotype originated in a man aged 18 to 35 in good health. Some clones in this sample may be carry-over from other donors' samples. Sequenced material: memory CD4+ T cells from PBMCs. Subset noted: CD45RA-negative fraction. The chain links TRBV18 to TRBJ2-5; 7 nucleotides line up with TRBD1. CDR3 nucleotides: TGTGCCAGCTCACCACCCCGACAGGGCCCACCGGGGGAGACCCAGTACTTC. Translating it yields CASSPPRQGPPGETQYF.